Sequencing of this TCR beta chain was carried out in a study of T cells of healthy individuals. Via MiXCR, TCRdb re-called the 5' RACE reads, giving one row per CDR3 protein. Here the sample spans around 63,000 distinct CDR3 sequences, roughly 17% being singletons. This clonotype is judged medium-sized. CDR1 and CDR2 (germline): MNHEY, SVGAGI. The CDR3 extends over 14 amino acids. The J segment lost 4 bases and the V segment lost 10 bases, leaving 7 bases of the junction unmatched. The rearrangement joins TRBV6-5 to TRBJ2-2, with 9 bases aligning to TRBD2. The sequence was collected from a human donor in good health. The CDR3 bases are TGTGCCACCAGCGGGGGGATTGGCACCGGGGAGCTGTTTTTT. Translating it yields CATSGGIGTGELFF.